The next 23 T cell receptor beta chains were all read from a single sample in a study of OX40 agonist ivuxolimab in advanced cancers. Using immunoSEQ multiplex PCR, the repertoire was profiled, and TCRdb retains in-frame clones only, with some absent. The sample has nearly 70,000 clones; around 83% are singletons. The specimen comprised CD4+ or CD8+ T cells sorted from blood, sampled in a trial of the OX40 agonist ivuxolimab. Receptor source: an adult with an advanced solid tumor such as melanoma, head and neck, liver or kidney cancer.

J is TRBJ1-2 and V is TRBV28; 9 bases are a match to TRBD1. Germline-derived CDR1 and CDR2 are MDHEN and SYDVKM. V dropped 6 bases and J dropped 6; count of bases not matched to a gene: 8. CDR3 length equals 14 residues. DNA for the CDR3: TGTGCCAGCAGCTCCGGACAGGGGTTCGATGGCTACACCTTC. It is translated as CASSSGQGFDGYTF.

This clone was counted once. This chain's CDR3 is CSASRDGGEFF. The CDR3 nucleotides read TGCAGTGCTAGCCGGGACGGAGGGGAGTTCTTC. This chain uses TRBV20-1 with TRBJ2-1; possible D gene TRBD2, 6 bases. Germline CDR1 is DFQATT and CDR2 is SNEGSKA (reference sequence). V lost 3 bases, J lost 14 bases, and 14 bases lay in between. CDR3 length: 11 residues.

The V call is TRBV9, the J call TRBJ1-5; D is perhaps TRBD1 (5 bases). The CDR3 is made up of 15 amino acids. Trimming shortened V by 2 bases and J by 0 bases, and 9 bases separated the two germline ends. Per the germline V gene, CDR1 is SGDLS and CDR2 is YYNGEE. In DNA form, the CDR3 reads TGTGCCAGCAGCGTCGACAGTTATAGCAATCAGCCCCAGCATTTT. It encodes CASSVDSYSNQPQHF.

CDR3 bases: TGTGCCAGCTCACGGTCCCAGGATTCACCCCTCCACTTT. It encodes CASSRSQDSPLHF. V usage is TRBV18 and J usage is TRBJ1-6; D remains unclear. Trimming cost V 4 bases and J 8 bases, with 9 bases left between them. The CDR3 is made up of 13 amino acids. Germline V gene lookup returns CDR1 KGHSH and CDR2 LQKENI.

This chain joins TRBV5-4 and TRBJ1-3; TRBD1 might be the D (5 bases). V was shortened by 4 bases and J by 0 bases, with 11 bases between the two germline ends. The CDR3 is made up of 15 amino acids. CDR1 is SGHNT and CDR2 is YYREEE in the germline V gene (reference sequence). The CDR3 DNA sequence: TGTGCCAGCAGCCCGGACACTGGCTCTGGAAACACCATATATTTT. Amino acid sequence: CASSPDTGSGNTIYF.

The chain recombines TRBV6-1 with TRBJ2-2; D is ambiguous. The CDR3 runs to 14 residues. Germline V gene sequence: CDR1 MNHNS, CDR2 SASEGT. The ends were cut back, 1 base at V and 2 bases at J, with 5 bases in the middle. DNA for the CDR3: TGTGCCAGCAGTGAAGTAGAAAACACCGGGGAGCTGTTTTTT. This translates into CASSEVENTGELFF.

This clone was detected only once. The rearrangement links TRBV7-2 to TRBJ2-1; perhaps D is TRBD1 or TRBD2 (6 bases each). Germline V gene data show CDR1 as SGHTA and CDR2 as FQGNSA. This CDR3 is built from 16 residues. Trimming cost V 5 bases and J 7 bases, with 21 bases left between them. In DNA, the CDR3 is TGTGCCAGCAGCCCCCTCGACGGGGGCCGGTATAATGAGCAGTTCTTC. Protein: CASSPLDGGRYNEQFF.

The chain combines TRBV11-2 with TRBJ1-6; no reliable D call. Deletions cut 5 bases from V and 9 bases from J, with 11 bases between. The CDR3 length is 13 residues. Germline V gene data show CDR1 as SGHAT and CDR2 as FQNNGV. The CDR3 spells CASSPASGSPLHF. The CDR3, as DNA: TGTGCCAGCAGCCCCGCTTCCGGTTCACCCCTCCACTTT.

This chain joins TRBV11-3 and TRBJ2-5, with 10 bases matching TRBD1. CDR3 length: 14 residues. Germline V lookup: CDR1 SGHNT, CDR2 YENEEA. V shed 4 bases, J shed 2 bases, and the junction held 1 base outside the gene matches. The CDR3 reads CASSSDRGQETQYF. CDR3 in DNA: TGTGCCAGCAGCTCGGACAGGGGGCAAGAGACCCAGTACTTC.

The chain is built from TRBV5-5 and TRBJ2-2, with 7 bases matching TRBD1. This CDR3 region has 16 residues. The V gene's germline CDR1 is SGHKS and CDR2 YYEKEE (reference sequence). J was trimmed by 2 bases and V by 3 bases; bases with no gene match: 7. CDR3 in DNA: TGTGCCAGCAGCTCCAGGGGGACAGACAACACCGGGGAGCTGTTTTTT. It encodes CASSSRGTDNTGELFF.

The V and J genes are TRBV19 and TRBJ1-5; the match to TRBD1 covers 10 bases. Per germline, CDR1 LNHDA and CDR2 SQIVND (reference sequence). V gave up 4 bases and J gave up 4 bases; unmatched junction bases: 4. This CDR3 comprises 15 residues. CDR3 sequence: CASSKGDRGNQPQHF. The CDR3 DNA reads TGTGCCAGTAGTAAGGGGGACAGGGGTAATCAGCCCCAGCATTTT.

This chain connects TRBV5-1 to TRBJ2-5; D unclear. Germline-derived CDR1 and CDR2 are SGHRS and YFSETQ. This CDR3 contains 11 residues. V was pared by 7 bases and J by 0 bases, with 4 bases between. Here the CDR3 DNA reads TGCGCCAGCCGGTACCAAGAGACCCAGTACTTC. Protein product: CASRYQETQYF.

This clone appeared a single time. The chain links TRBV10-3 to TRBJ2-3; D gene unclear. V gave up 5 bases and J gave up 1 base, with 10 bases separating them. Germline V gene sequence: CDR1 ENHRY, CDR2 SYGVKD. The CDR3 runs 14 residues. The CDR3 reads CAISPPGGTDTQYF. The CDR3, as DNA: TGTGCCATCAGTCCCCCGGGTGGCACAGATACGCAGTATTTT.

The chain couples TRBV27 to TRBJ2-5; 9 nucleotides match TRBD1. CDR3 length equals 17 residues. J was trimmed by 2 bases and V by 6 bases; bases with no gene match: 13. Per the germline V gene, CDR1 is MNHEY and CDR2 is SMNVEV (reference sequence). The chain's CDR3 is CASRPGTGWRQQETQYF. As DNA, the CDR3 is TGTGCCAGCAGACCCGGGACAGGGTGGCGCCAGCAAGAGACCCAGTACTTC.

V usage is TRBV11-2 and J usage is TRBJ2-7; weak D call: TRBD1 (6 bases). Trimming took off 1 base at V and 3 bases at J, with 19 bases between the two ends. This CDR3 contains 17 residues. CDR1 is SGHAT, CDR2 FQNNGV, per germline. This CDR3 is CASSLGSFWDTYYEQYF. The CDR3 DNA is TGTGCCAGCAGCTTAGGAAGTTTTTGGGACACATACTACGAGCAGTACTTC.

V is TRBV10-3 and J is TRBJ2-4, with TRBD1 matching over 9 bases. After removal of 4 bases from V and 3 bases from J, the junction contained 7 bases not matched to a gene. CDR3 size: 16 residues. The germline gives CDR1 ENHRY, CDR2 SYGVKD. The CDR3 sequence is CAISANDRGGKNIQYF. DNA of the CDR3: TGTGCCATCAGTGCCAACGACAGGGGGGGCAAAAACATTCAGTACTTC.

Here the CDR3 reads CASSSRRERGGSTDTQYF. The CDR3 DNA is TGTGCCAGCAGCTCCAGGCGGGAGCGGGGGGGTAGCACAGATACGCAGTATTTT. The rearrangement uses TRBV13 and TRBJ2-3, with 10 bases lining up with TRBD2. The length of the CDR3 is 18 residues. Trimming at V came to 4 bases and at J to 0 bases, leaving 10 bases not matched to a gene. Germline V gives CDR1 PRHDT, CDR2 FYEKMQ (reference sequence).

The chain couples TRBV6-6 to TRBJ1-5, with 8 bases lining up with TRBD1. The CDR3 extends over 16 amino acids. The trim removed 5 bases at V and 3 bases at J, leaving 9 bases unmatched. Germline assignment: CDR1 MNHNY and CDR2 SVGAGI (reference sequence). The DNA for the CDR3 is TGTGCCAGCAGTACCACCCGACAGGGGAACAATCAGCCCCAGCATTTT. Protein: CASSTTRQGNNQPQHF.

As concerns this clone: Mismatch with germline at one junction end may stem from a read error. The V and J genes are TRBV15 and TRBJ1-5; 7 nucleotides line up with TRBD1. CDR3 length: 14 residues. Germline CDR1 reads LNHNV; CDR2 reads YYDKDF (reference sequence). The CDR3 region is CATTRQGKGQPQHF. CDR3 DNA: TGTGCCACCACCAGACAGGGAAAGGGTCAGCCCCAGCATTTT.

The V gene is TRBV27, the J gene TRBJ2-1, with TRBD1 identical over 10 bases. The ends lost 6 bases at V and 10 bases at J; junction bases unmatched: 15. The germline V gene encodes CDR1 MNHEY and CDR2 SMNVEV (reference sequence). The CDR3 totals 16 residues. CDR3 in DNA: TGTGCCAGCAGGCGGACCGGGACAGGGGCCCTAGCAGAGCAGTTCTTC. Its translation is CASRRTGTGALAEQFF.

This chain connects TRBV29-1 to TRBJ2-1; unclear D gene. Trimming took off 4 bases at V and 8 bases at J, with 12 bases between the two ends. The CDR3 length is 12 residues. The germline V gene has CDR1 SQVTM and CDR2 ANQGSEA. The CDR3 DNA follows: TGCAGCGTTGTGTCGTTTCGGGATGAGCAGTTCTTC. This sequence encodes CSVVSFRDEQFF.

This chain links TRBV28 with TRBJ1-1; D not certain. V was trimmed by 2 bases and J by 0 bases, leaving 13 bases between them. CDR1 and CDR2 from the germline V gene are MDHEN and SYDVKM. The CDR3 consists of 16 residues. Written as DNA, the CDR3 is TGTGCCAGCAGTTTAACGGAACTCATTGTGAACACTGAAGCTTTCTTT. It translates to CASSLTELIVNTEAFF. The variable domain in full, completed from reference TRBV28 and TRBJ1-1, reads DVKVTQSSRYLVKRTGEKVFLECVQDMDHENMFWYRQDPGLGLRLIYFSYDVKMKEKGDIPEGYSVSREKKERFSLILESASTNQTSMYLCASSLTELIVNTEAFFGQGTRLTVV.

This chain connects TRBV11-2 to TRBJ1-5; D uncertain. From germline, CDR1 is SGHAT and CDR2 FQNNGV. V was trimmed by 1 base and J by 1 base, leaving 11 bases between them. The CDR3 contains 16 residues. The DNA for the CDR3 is TGTGCCAGCAGCTTAGGCGGAAAAAAGAGCAATCAGCCCCAGCATTTT. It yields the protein CASSLGGKKSNQPQHF.